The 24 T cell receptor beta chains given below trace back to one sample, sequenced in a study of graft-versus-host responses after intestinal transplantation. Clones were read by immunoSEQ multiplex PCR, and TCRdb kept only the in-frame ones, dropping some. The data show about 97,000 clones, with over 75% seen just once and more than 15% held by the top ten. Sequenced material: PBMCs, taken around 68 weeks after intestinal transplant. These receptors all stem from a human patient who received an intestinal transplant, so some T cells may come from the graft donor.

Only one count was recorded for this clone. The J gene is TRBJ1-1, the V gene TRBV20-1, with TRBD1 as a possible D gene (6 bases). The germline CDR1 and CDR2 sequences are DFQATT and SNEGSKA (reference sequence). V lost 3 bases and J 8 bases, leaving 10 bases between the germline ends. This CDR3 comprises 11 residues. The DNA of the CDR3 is TGCAGTGCTAGGACCGGGACAGAAGCTTTCTTT. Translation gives CSARTGTEAFF.

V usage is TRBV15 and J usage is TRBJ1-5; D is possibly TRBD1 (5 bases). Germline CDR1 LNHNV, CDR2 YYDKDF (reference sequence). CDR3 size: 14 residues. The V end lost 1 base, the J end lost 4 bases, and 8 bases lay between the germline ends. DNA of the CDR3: TGTGCCACCAGCAGAGGGGGGGTTAATCAGCCCCAGCATTTT. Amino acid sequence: CATSRGGVNQPQHF.

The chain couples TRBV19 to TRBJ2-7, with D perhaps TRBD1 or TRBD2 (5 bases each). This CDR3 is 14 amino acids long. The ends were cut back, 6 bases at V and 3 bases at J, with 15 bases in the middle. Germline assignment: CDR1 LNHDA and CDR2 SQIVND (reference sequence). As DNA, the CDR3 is TGTGCCAGTAGCACACCGGGACCTGACTACGAGCAGTACTTC. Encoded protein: CASSTPGPDYEQYF.

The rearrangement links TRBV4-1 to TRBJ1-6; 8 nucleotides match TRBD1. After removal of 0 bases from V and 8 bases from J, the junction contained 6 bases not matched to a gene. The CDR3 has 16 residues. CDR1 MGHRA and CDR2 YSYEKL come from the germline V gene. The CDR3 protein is CASSQEEGQGHSPLHF. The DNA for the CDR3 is TGCGCCAGCAGCCAAGAAGAAGGACAGGGACATTCACCCCTCCACTTT.

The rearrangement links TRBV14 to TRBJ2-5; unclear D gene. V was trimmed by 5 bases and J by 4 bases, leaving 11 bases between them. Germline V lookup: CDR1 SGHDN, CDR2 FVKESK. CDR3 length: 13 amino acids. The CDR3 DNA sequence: TGTGCCAGCAGCGCCTACCGGACAGAGACCCAGTACTTC. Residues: CASSAYRTETQYF.

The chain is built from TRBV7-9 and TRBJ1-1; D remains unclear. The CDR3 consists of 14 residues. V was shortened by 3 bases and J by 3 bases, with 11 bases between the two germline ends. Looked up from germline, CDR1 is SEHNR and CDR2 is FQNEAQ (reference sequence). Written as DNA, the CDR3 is TGTGCCAGCAGCTTTGGGGTCGGGTACACTGAAGCTTTCTTT. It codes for CASSFGVGYTEAFF.

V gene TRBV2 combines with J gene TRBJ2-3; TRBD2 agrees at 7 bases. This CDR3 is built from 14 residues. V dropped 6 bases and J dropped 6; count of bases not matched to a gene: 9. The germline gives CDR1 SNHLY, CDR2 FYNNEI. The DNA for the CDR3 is TGTGCCAGCAGCCTGGAGCGGGGCGGGGATACGCAGTATTTT. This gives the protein CASSLERGGDTQYF.

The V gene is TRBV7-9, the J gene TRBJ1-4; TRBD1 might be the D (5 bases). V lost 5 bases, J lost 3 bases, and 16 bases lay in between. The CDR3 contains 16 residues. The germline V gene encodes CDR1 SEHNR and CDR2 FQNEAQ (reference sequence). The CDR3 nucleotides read TGTGCCAGCAGCCCGCGGGAGGGGCCGTCTAATGAAAAACTGTTTTTT. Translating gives CASSPREGPSNEKLFF.

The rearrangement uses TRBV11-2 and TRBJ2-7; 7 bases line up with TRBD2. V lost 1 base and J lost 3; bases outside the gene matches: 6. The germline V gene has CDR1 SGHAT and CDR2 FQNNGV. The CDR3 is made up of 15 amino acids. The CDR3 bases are TGTGCCAGCAGCTTAGGGGCTAGCGGAGACTACGAGCAGTACTTC. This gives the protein CASSLGASGDYEQYF.

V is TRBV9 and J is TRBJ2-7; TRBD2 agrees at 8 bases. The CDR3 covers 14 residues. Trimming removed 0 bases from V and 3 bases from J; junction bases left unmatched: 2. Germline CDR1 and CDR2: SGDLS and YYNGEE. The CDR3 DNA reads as TGTGCCAGCAGCGTAGCCGGGGGGGGCTACGAGCAGTACTTC. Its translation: CASSVAGGGYEQYF.

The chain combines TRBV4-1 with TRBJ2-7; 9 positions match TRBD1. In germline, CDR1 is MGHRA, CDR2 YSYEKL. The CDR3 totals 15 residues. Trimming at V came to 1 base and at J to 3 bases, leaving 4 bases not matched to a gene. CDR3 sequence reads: CASSQVWGQGYEQYF. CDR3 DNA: TGCGCCAGCAGCCAAGTATGGGGACAGGGCTACGAGCAGTACTTC.

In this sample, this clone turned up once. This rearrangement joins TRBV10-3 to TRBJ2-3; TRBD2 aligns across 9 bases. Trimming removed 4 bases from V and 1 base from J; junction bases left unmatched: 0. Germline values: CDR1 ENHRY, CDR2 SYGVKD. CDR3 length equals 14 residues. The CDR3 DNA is TGTGCCATCAGTGGGACTAGCGGCACAGATACGCAGTATTTT. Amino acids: CAISGTSGTDTQYF.

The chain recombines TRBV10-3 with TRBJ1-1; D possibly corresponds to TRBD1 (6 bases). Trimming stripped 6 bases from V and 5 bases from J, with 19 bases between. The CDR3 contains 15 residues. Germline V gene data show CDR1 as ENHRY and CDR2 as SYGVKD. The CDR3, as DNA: TGTGCCATCAGAGGAGGGCGGGGGGGCGAAACTGAAGCTTTCTTT. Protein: CAIRGGRGGETEAFF.

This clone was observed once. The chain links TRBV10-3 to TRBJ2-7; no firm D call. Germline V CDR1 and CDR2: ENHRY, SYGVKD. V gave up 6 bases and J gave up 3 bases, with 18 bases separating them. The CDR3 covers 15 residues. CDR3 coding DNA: TGTGCCATCAGATTCTCCCTCGTTGGTCGCTACGAGCAGTACTTC. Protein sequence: CAIRFSLVGRYEQYF.

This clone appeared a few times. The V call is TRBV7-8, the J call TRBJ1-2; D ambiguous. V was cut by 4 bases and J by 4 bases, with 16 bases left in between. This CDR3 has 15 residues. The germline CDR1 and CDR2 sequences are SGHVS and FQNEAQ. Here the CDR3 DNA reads TGTGCCAGCAGCTCGCCCGCGGTCCGAAGCTATGGCTACACCTTC. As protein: CASSSPAVRSYGYTF.

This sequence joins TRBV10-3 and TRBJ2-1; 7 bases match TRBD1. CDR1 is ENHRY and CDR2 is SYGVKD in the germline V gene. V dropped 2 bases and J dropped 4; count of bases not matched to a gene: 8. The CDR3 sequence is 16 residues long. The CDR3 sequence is CAISEGQEERYNEQFF. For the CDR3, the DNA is TGTGCCATCAGTGAGGGACAGGAAGAAAGGTACAATGAGCAGTTCTTC.

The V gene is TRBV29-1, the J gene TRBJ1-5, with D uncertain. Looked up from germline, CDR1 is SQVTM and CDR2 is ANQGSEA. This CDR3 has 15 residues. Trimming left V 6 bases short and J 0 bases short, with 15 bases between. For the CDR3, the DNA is TGCAGCGTGGCCAAGGATCCGTTTAGCAATCAGCCCCAGCATTTT. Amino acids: CSVAKDPFSNQPQHF.

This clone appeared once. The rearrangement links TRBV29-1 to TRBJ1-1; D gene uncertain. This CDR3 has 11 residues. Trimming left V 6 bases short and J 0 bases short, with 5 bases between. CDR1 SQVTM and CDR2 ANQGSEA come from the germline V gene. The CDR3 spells CSVGMNTEAFF. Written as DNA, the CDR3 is TGCAGCGTGGGAATGAACACTGAAGCTTTCTTT.

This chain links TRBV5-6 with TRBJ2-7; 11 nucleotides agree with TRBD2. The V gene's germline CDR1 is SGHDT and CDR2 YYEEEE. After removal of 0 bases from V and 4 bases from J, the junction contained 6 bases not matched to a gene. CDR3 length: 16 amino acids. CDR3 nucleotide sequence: TGTGCCAGCAGCTTGGGGCTAGCGGGGGGCACTTACGAGCAGTACTTC. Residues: CASSLGLAGGTYEQYF.

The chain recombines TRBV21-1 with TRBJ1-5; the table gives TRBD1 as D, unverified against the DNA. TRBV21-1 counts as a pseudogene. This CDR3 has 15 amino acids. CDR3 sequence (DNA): TGTGCCAGCAGCAAAGACAGGTATAGCAATCAGCCCCAGCATTTT. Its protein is CASSKDRYSNQPQHF.

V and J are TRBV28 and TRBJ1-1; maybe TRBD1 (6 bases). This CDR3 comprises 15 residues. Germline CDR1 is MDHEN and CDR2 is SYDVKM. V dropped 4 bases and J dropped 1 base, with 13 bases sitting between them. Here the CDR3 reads CASSSAGRGNTEAFF. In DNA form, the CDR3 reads TGTGCCAGCAGTTCGGCCGGCAGGGGGAACACTGAAGCTTTCTTT.

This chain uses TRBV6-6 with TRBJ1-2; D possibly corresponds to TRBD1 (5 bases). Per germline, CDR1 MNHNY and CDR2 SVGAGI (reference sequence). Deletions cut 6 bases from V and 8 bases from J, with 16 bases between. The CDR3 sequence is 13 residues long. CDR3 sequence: CASRSPTGEGYTF. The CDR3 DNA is TGTGCCAGCAGATCTCCGACGGGGGAAGGCTACACCTTC.

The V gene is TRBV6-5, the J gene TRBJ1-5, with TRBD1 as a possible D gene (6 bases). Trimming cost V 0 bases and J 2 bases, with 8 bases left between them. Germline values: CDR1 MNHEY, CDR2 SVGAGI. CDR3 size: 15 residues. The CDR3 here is CASSYSTGGNQPQHF. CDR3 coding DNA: TGTGCCAGCAGTTACTCGACAGGCGGCAATCAGCCCCAGCATTTT.

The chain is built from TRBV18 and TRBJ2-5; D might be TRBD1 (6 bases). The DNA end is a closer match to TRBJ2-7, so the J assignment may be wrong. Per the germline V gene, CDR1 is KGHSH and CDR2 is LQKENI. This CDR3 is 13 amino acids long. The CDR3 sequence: CASSPQQGYEQYF. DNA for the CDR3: TGTGCCAGCTCACCTCAACAGGGTTACGAGCAGTACTTC.